This T cell receptor beta chain was recovered during a study of beta chain features in type 1 diabetes. Looking at the study overall: Examination of sorted cells across all samples involved approximately 100,000,000 cells.

Findings of the study overall: For type 1 diabetes patients, VDJ junctions showed fewer insertions and more deletions.

The study reverse transcribed the entire isolated RNA, so it sequenced expressed TCRB transcripts. Method: immunoSEQ multiplex PCR; TCRdb's copy keeps in-frame clones and lacks some. The table lists 300,000 or so clones, 7.5% to 9% of them singletons, with around 0.44% in the top ten. The germline V and J ends were trimmed by 1 base and 4 bases, with 10 bases remaining between them. CDR3 length: 14 amino acids. Germline CDR1 SGHVS, CDR2 FQNEAQ. By way of CD45RO/CCR7/CD25/CD127/CD95/CD27, the CD4+ regulatory, stem cell-like memory, central memory and naive cells were sorted. Post-sort purity exceeded 98% for all sorted populations. For this clone: What it recognizes is unknown.

V gene TRBV7-8 combines with J gene TRBJ1-1; unclear D gene. The sequence came from a woman younger than 30 in good health. Sequenced: central memory CD4+ T cells from blood. The CDR3 is CASSLVGGGTEAFF. The CDR3 nucleotides are TGTGCCAGCAGCTTAGTAGGTGGTGGCACTGAAGCTTTCTTT.